These T cell receptor beta chains were read from a single sample in a study of beta chain features in type 1 diabetes. Sequencing was performed with immunoSEQ multiplex PCR; in TCRdb, only in-frame clones are kept and a portion is missing. The data contain 600,000 to 700,000 clones, around 11% of them singletons. Sequencing used naive CD4+ T cells from blood. These receptors all come from a man in his thirties or forties with type 1 diabetes. Both conserved end residues are trimmed from each CDR3. Size values are once, few and many counts, or a class for expanded clones, and some rows have none.

V gene	J gene	clone size	CDR3 protein
TRBV18	TRBJ1-5	few	ASSPLGVSNQPQH
TRBV25-1	TRBJ1-2	few	ASSEFRVNYGYT
TRBV6-5	TRBJ2-2	few	ASRPSGGSTGELF
TRBV30	TRBJ2-3	few	AWSATSGGLGDTQY
TRBV29-1	TRBJ1-5	few	SVATANRPQH
TRBV7-2	TRBJ1-1	few	ASSLGRNTEAF
TRBV7-2	TRBJ2-1	few	ASSPEGGGYNEQF
TRBV19	TRBJ2-7	-	ASTFTGLFGEQY
TRBV12-5	TRBJ2-1	few	ASGRQGNYNEQF
TRBV7-3	TRBJ2-3	-	ASSRRRGQGGDTQY
TRBV10-3	TRBJ1-4	few	AITSEKVF
TRBV11-2	TRBJ2-3	-	ASSLAGSTDTQY
TRBV2	TRBJ1-6	few	ASSVRVGATVKNSPLH
TRBV7-2	TRBJ1-2	-	ASSFTGDGYT
TRBV9	TRBJ1-4	few	ASSVDGEKLF
TRBV5-4	TRBJ1-2	few	ASSSTVSGGYT
TRBV27	TRBJ2-7	-	ASRQGPYEQY
TRBV7-2	TRBJ2-5	few	ASSRQGSRETQY
TRBV9	TRBJ2-1	-	ASSVDGDSSNNEQF
TRBV15	TRBJ1-6	few	ATSRDPESPLH
TRBV7-2	TRBJ1-6	-	ASSLSQYSPLH
TRBV21-1	TRBJ1-5	few	AVWDSNQPQH
TRBV18	TRBJ1-6	-	ASSLTDTSSYNSPLH
TRBV7-9	TRBJ1-2	-	ASAGRANYGYT
TRBV19	TRBJ2-1	few	ASSSLAGGLKQF